This T cell receptor (beta chain) is drawn from a study of control samples from healthy donors and cancer patients. This clone was recorded only once. Profiled with immunoSEQ multiplex PCR; TCRdb holds only in-frame clones, not every one. In the table there are around 130,000 clones, just under 90% of which are singletons. Germline lookup yields CDR1 SGHRS and CDR2 YFSETQ. The CDR3 consists of 15 residues. Trimming took 4 bases from V and 7 from J; bases not matched to a gene: 10. This clonotype was sampled from a man aged 45-60 years with head and neck cancer. Input material: PBMCs. V gene TRBV5-1 combines with J gene TRBJ2-2; TRBD2 matches 7 bases. The DNA for the CDR3 is TGCGCCAGCAGCGTATTTGCGGGAGCAGACGGGGAGCTGTTTTTT. Protein: CASSVFAGADGELFF.